This entry lists 13 T cell receptor beta chains sequenced from one sample in a study of blood T cell repertoires in COVID-19. TCRdb keeps only in-frame clones here, not all; method: immunoSEQ multiplex PCR. The sample contains approximately 160,000 clones, around 80% of which appear only once. The sequenced material came from peripheral blood. These receptors were collected from a man aged 60 to 69 with active or convalescent COVID-19.

The V and J genes are TRBV28 and TRBJ2-7; the match to TRBD2 covers 7 bases. V shed 1 base, J shed 4 bases, and the junction held 4 bases outside the gene matches. The V gene's germline CDR1 is MDHEN and CDR2 SYDVKM. The CDR3 has 14 amino acids. CDR3 nucleotides: TGTGCCAGCAGTTTATCTAGCGGAAGTTACGAGCAGTACTTC. Its protein product is CASSLSSGSYEQYF.

The rearrangement links TRBV12-3 or TRBV12-4 to TRBJ2-1; no firm D call. CDR3 length: 11 residues. With 3 bases removed from V and 10 bases from J, the gap between germline ends came to 7 bases. The DNA of the CDR3 is TGTGCCAGCAGTTTCCTTTCCGAGCAGTTCTTC. The encoded protein is CASSFLSEQFF.

In this sample, this clone turned up a few times. The CDR3: CASSETAPTLPGTEAFF. DNA for the CDR3: TGTGCCAGCAGTGAAACGGCGCCGACCCTCCCAGGGACTGAAGCTTTCTTT. This chain connects TRBV2 to TRBJ1-1; TRBD1 is a possible D gene (5 bases). The germline V gene has CDR1 SNHLY and CDR2 FYNNEI. CDR3 length: 17 amino acids. V was trimmed by 2 bases and J by 5 bases, leaving 21 bases between them.

This sequence joins TRBV6-5 and TRBJ2-1; 7 nucleotides match TRBD2. Germline CDR1 reads MNHEY; CDR2 reads SVGAGI. The CDR3 has 14 amino acids. J gave up 5 bases and V 5 bases, and 6 bases lay outside the gene matches. The CDR3 region is CASSRGRSDNEQFF. The CDR3 DNA reads as TGTGCCAGCAGTCGCGGGAGAAGTGACAATGAGCAGTTCTTC.

As regards this clone: Within the sample, other DNA sequences also encode this same CDR3. The chain is built from TRBV27 and TRBJ1-6; the match to TRBD1 covers 7 bases. Germline CDR1 reads MNHEY; CDR2 reads SMNVEV (reference sequence). CDR3 length: 15 amino acids. The V and J ends lost 5 bases and 4 bases, in that order; junction bases with no gene match: 5. The CDR3 is CASSLSGQYNSPLHF. The CDR3 nucleotides read TGTGCCAGCAGTCTTTCGGGACAGTATAATTCACCCCTCCACTTT.

In its sample, this clone was seen once. The chain has TRBV10-3 and TRBJ1-2; 7 bases align to TRBD1. The CDR3 has 13 residues. The germline CDR1 and CDR2 sequences are ENHRY and SYGVKD. The J segment lost 6 bases and the V segment lost 6 bases, leaving 7 bases of the junction unmatched. CDR3: CAISYGQADGYTF. In DNA, the CDR3 is TGTGCCATCAGCTACGGACAGGCAGATGGCTACACCTTC.

Here the CDR3 reads CASSSGQTGGYTF. DNA of the CDR3: TGTGCCAGCAGTTCGGGACAGACTGGAGGCTACACCTTC. The chain couples TRBV28 to TRBJ1-2; TRBD1 matches at 7 bases. With V trimmed by 4 bases and J by 8 bases, 7 bases remained unmatched. Germline V CDR1 and CDR2: MDHEN, SYDVKM. The CDR3 runs 13 residues.

The sample holds one count of this clone. In the same sample, other DNA sequences code for this CDR3. The chain uses TRBV5-4 and TRBJ2-5; 15 nucleotides match TRBD2. The CDR3 consists of 17 residues. The ends lost 4 bases at V and 3 bases at J; junction bases unmatched: 7. CDR1 is SGHNT, CDR2 YYREEE, per germline (reference sequence). The CDR3 spells CASSPGLAGGPEETQYF. The CDR3, as DNA: TGTGCCAGCAGCCCTGGACTAGCGGGGGGGCCTGAAGAGACCCAGTACTTC.

This chain uses TRBV7-3 with TRBJ2-3; 8 nucleotides line up with TRBD1. Germline V gene sequence: CDR1 SGHTA, CDR2 FQGTGA. This CDR3 contains 14 residues. V was pared by 4 bases and J by 2 bases, with 2 bases of the junction left unmatched. Here the CDR3 reads CASSSTGVTDTQYF. The CDR3 bases are TGTGCCAGCAGCTCGACAGGGGTCACAGATACGCAGTATTTT.

CDR3 loop: CASSQAPSPEKLFF. The CDR3 nucleotides read TGTGCCAGCAGCCAAGCCCCCTCCCCGGAGAAGCTGTTTTTT. This chain uses TRBV3-1 (or the pseudogene TRBV3-2) with TRBJ2-2; D is unresolved. The CDR3 length is 14 residues. Trimming shortened V by 1 base and J by 12 bases, and 15 bases separated the two germline ends. Germline V gene sequence: CDR1 LGHDT, CDR2 YNNKEL (reference sequence).

This clone was recorded at least ten times. The chain employs TRBV7-2 and TRBJ1-1; D gene unclear. In germline, CDR1 is SGHTA, CDR2 FQGNSA. V gave up 1 base and J gave up 1 base, with 10 bases separating them. CDR3 length: 15 residues. The CDR3 DNA is TGTGCCAGCAGCTTAGGCTGGGGAGGGAACACTGAAGCTTTCTTT. Its protein product is CASSLGWGGNTEAFF. The variable domain in full, with the rest retrieved from reference TRBV7-2 and TRBJ1-1, is GAGVSQSPSNKVTEKGKDVELRCDPISGHTALYWYRQSLGQGLEFLIYFQGNSAPDKSGLPSDRFSAERTGGSVSTLTIQRTQQEDSAVYLCASSLGWGGNTEAFFGQGTRLTVV.

The rearrangement uses TRBV6-5 and TRBJ1-1; 8 bases line up with TRBD1. V lost 8 bases to trimming and J lost 5 bases; unmatched junction nucleotides: 10. Germline V gene sequence: CDR1 MNHEY, CDR2 SVGAGI. The CDR3 consists of 14 residues. The CDR3 sequence is CASQMGQGATEAFF. As DNA, the CDR3 is TGTGCCAGCCAAATGGGCCAGGGGGCGACTGAAGCTTTCTTT.

This clone is a singleton in its sample. The chain joins TRBV7-6 to TRBJ2-7; tentatively, D is TRBD2 (6 bases). The CDR3 spans 15 residues. The V end lost 1 base, the J end lost 7 bases, and 17 bases lay between the germline ends. Germline values: CDR1 SGHVS, CDR2 FNYEAQ. This CDR3 is CASSLDVLGGREQYF. The CDR3 coding sequence is TGTGCCAGCAGCTTAGATGTGTTGGGGGGACGGGAGCAGTACTTC.